This T cell receptor beta chain derives from a study of blood T cell repertoires in COVID-19. Study background: COVID-19 samples from acute and convalescent phases originated in the United States, Italy and Spain. The cDNA or gDNA used as material had been derived from T cells, B-cell-depleted T cells, or PBMCs.

As originally analysed: It was from reference gene primer amplification that nucleated cell counts were estimated. The table came from immunoSEQ multiplex PCR; TCRdb's copy has only in-frame clones and leaves some out. V and J calls and clone size come straight from that table; D and trimming were deduced from the DNA. The sample gives some 150,000 clones, 81% of which show up once; 7.5% to 9.5% is in the top ten. The germline CDR1 and CDR2 sequences are SGHAT and FQNNGV. The CDR3 length is 14 residues. Turning to this clone: A junction end diverges from the germline sequence, so it may reflect a read error.

The J gene is TRBJ2-7, the V gene TRBV11-2; weak D call: TRBD2 (5 bases). The sample was peripheral blood. The TCR sequence derives from a human donor with acute or convalescent COVID-19. The donor label of this sample is uncertain. The CDR3 nucleotides are TGTGCCAGCAGCGTAGAGCCCGGGAACGGCGAGCAGTACTTC. Amino acid sequence: CASSVEPGNGEQYF.